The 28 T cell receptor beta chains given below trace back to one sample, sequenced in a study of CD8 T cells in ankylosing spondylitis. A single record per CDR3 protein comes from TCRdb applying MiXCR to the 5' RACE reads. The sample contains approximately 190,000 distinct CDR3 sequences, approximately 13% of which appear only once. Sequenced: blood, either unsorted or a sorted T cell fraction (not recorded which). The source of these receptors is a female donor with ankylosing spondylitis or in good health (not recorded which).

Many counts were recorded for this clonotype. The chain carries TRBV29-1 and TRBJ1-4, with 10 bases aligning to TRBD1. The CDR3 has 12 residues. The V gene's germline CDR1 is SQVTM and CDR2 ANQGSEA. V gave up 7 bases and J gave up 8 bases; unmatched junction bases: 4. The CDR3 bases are TGCAGCGCTTCGGGACAGGGGGAAAAACTGTTTTTT. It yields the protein CSASGQGEKLFF.

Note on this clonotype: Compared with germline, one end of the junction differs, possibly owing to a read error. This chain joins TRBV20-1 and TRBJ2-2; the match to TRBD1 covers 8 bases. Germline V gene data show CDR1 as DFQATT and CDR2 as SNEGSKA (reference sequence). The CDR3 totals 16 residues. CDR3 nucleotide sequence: TGCTGTGCTAACCGCGGGACAGGTGGGAACACCGGGGAGCTGTTTTTT. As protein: CCANRGTGGNTGELFF.

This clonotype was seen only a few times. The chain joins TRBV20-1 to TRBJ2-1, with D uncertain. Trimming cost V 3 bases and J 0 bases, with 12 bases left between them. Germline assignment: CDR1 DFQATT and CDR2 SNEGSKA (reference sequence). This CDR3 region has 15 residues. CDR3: CSASTGQSSYNEQFF. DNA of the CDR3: TGCAGTGCTAGCACGGGCCAGAGCTCCTACAATGAGCAGTTCTTC.

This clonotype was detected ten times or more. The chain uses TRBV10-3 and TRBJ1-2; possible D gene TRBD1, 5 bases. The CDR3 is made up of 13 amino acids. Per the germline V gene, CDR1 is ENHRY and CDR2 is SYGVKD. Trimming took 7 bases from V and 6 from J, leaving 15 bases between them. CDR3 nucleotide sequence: TGTGCCATCAAGGGGCCCGGCGAGGATGGCTACACCTTC. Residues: CAIKGPGEDGYTF.

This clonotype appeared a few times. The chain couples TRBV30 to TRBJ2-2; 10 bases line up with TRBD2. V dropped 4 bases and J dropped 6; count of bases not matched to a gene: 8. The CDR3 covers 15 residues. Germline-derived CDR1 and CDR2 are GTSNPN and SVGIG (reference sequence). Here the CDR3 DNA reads TGTGCCTGGATTCCCCTAGCGGGAGCGGCCGGGGAGCTGTTTTTT. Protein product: CAWIPLAGAAGELFF.

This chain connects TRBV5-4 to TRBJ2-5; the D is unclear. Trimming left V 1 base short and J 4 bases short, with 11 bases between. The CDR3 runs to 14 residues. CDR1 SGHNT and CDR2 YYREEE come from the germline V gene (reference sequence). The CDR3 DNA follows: TGTGCCAGCAGCTTGAGAGCAACGGGAGAGACCCAGTACTTC. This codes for CASSLRATGETQYF.

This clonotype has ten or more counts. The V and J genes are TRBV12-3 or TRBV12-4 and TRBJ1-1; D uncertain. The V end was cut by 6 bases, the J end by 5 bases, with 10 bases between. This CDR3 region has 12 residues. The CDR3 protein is CASRKERTEAFF. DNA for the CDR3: TGTGCCAGCAGAAAAGAACGAACTGAAGCTTTCTTT.

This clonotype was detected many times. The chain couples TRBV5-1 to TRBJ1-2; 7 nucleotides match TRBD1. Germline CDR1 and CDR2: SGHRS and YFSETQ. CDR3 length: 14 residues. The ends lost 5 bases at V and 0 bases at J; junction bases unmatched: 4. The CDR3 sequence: CASRGTASNYGYTF. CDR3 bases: TGCGCCAGCAGGGGGACAGCTTCTAACTATGGCTACACCTTC.

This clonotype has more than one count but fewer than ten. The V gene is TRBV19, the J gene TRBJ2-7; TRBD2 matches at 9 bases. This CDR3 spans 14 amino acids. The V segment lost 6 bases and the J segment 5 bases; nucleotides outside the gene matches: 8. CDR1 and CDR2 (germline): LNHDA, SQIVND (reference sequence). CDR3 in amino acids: CASSSLAGANEQYF. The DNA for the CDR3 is TGTGCCAGTAGCTCCTTAGCGGGAGCAAACGAGCAGTACTTC.

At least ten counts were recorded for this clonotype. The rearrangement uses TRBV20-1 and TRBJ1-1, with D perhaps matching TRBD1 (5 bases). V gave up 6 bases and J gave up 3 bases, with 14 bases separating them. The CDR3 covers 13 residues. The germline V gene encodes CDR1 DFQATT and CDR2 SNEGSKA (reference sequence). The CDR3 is CSAPHPQDTEAFF. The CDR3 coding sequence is TGCAGTGCCCCACACCCACAGGACACTGAAGCTTTCTTT.

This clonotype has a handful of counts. The CDR3 is CASSLSPLGDTQYF. DNA of the CDR3: TGTGCCAGCAGTTTATCTCCCTTGGGAGATACGCAGTATTTT. The genes are TRBV27 and TRBJ2-3; D ambiguous. Trimming took off 0 bases at V and 5 bases at J, with 9 bases between the two ends. CDR3 length equals 14 residues. The V gene's germline CDR1 is MNHEY and CDR2 SMNVEV (reference sequence).

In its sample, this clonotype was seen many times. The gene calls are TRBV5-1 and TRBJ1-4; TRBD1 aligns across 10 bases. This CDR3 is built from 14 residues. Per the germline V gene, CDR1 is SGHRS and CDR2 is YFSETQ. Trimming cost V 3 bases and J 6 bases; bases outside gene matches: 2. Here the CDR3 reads CASSSGTGDEKLFF. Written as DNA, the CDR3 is TGCGCCAGCAGCTCTGGGACAGGGGATGAAAAACTGTTTTTT.

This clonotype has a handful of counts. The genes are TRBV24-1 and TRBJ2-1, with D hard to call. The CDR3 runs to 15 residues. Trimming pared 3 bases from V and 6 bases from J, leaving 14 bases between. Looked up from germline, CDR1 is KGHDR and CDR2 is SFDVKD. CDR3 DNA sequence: TGTGCCACCAGTGATCCTAACCTAGGGTTCAATGAGCAGTTCTTC. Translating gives CATSDPNLGFNEQFF.

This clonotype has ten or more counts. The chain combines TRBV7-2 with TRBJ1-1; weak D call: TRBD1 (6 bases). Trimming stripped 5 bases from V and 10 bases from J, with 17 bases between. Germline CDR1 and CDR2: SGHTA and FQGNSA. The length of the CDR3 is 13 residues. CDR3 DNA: TGTGCCAGCAGCGACAATCAACAGGGTCCAGCTTTCTTT. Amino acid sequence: CASSDNQQGPAFF.

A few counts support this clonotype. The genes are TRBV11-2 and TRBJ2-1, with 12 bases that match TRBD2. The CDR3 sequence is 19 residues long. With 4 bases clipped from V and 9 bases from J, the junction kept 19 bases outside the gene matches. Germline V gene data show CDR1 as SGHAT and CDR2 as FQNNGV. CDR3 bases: TGTGCCAGCAGCTCGGGGGGGGTGACTAGCGGGAGTCGGTTTGGTGAGCAGTTCTTC. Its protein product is CASSSGGVTSGSRFGEQFF.

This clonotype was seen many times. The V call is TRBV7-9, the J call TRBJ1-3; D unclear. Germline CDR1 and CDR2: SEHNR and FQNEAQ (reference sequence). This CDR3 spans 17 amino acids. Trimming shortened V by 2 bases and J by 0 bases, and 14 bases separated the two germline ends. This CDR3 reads CASSLRALADSGNTIYF. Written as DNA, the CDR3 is TGTGCCAGCAGCTTAAGGGCATTGGCTGACTCTGGAAACACCATATATTTT.

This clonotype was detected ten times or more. The CDR3 region is CASRTNRAQTGELFF. For the CDR3, the DNA is TGTGCCAGCAGGACCAATAGGGCGCAGACCGGGGAGCTGTTTTTT. This chain connects TRBV12-3 or TRBV12-4 to TRBJ2-2, with no clear D. This CDR3 is 15 amino acids long. Trimming took 6 bases from V and 5 from J, leaving 16 bases between them.

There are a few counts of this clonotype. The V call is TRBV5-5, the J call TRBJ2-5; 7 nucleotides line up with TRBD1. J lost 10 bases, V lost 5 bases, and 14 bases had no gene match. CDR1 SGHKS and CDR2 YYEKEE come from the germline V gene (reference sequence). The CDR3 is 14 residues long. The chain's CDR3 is CASSLTTGTEHQYF. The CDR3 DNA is TGTGCCAGCAGTTTAACCACCGGGACAGAGCACCAGTACTTC.

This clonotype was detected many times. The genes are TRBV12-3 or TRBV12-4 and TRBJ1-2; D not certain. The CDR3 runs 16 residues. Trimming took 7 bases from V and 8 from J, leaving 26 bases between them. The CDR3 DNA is TGTGCCAGCACCTCGGGAGAAAACCTCTTATTCGGGGGCTACACCTTC. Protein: CASTSGENLLFGGYTF.

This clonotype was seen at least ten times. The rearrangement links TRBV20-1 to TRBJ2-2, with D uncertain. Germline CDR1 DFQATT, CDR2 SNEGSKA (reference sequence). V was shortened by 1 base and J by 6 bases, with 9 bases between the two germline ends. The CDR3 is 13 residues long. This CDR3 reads CSARVRHAGELFF. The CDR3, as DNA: TGCAGTGCTAGAGTGCGTCATGCCGGGGAGCTGTTTTTT.

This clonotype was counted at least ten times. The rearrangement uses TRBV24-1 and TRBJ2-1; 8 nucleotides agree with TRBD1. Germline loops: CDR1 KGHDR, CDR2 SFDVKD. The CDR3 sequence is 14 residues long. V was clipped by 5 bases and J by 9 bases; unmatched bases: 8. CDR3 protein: CATSGWTGSGEQFF. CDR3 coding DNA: TGTGCCACCAGTGGTTGGACAGGGTCAGGTGAGCAGTTCTTC.

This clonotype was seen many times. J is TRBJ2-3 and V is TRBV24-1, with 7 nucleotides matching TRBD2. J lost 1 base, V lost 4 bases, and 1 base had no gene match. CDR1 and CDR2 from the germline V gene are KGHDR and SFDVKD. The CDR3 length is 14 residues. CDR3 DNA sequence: TGTGCCACCAGTGACCGGGGGGGCACAGATACGCAGTATTTT. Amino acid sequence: CATSDRGGTDTQYF.

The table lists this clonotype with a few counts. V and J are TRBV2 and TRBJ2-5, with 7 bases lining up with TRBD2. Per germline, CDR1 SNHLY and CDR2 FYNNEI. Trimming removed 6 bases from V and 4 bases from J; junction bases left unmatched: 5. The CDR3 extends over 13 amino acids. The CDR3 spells CASRTSPPETQYF. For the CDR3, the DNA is TGTGCCAGCAGGACTAGCCCCCCAGAGACCCAGTACTTC.

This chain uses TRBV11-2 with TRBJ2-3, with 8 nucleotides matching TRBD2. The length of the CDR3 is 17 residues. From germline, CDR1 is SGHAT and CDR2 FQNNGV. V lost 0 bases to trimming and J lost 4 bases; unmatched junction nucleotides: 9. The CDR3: CASSLEASGGGADTQYF. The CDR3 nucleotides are TGTGCCAGCAGCTTAGAGGCCAGCGGGGGAGGGGCAGATACGCAGTATTTT.

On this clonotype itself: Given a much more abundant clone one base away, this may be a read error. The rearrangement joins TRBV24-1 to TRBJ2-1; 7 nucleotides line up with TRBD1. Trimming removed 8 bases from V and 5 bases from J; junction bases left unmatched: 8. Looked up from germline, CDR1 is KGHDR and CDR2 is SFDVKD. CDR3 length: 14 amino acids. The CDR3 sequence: CATNSRDRDNEQFF. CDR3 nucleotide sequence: TGTGCCACCAATAGCCGGGACAGAGACAATGAGCAGTTCTTC.

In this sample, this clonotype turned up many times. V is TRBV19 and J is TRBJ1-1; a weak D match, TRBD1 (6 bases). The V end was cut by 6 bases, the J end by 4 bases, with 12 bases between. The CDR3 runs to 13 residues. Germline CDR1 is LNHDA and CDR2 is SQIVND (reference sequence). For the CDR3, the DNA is TGTGCCAGTAGGGTACAGGGATCCACTGAAGCTTTCTTT. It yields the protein CASRVQGSTEAFF.

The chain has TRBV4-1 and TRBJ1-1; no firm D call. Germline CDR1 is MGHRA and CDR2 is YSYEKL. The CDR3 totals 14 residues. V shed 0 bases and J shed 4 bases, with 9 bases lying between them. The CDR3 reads CASSQDPRSTEAFF. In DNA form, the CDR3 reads TGCGCCAGCAGCCAAGACCCCCGAAGCACTGAAGCTTTCTTT.

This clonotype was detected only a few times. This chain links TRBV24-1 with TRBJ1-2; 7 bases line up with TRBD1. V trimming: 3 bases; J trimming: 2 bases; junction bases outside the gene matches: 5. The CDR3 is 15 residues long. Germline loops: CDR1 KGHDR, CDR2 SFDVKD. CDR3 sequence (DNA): TGTGCCACCAGTGATATAGGACAGGAGAACTATGGCTACACCTTC. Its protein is CATSDIGQENYGYTF.